These 13 T cell receptor beta chains came from one sample sequenced in a study of vaccination effects on CD4 cells after COVID-19. Using immunoSEQ multiplex PCR, the repertoire was profiled, and TCRdb retains in-frame clones only, with some absent. Of about 22,000 clones in the sample, around 75% were seen once. Under the ViraFEST assay, PBMC were stimulated with viral peptide pools so that antigen-specific CD4+ T cells expanded. Sequencing was performed afterwards. Once cultured for more than nine days, the cells underwent separation to obtain CD4+ T cells. PCR showed that the person got SARS-CoV-2 infection at some point between March and December 2020. No cognate antigen is known for these TCRs. Sample: CD4+ T cells from PBMCs cultured with a peptide pool, taken before COVID-19 vaccination. Receptors originate from a human donor who had a prior SARS-CoV-2 infection.

The chain combines TRBV5-1 with TRBJ2-1; D is unclear. The CDR3 consists of 17 residues. CDR1 SGHRS and CDR2 YFSETQ come from the germline V gene. Between the trimmed V and J ends, which lost 0 bases and 5 bases, there was a span of 18 bases. CDR3 in amino acids: CASSLGLPTSRNNEQFF. CDR3 bases: TGCGCCAGCAGCTTGGGACTCCCAACGTCTCGCAACAATGAGCAGTTCTTC.

The chain links TRBV7-9 to TRBJ1-1, with unresolved D. Trimming removed 2 bases at V and 1 base at J, with 5 bases between. This CDR3 is 13 amino acids long. Looked up from germline, CDR1 is SEHNR and CDR2 is FQNEAQ (reference sequence). The CDR3, as DNA: TGTGCCAGCAGCTTACAACCGAACACTGAAGCTTTCTTT. Amino acids: CASSLQPNTEAFF.

This chain links TRBV6-6 with TRBJ2-1; 9 positions match TRBD2. Germline CDR1 MNHNY, CDR2 SVGAGI (reference sequence). This CDR3 comprises 15 residues. V shed 10 bases, J shed 2 bases, and the junction held 9 bases outside the gene matches. The CDR3 region has the DNA TGTGCCACCTTGTCCGGGACTAGCCCCTACAATGAGCAGTTCTTC. Encoded protein: CATLSGTSPYNEQFF.

V usage is TRBV28 and J usage is TRBJ1-2; a possible D gene is TRBD1 (5 bases). CDR1 is MDHEN and CDR2 is SYDVKM in the germline V gene. Trimming took 3 bases from V and 5 from J, leaving 10 bases between them. This CDR3 spans 13 amino acids. The CDR3 coding sequence is TGTGCCAGCAGTTTCAGGGTTAGGTATGGCTACACCTTC. Translating gives CASSFRVRYGYTF.

The genes are TRBV5-4 and TRBJ1-1; tentative D call: TRBD1 (6 bases). The CDR3 contains 16 residues. Trimming pared 4 bases from V and 3 bases from J, leaving 19 bases between. Germline V CDR1 and CDR2: SGHNT, YYREEE (reference sequence). CDR3 protein: CASSPTASSGDTEAFF. CDR3 nucleotide sequence: TGTGCCAGCAGCCCGACGGCTTCATCAGGGGACACTGAAGCTTTCTTT.

This clone showed up just a few times. J is TRBJ2-3 and V is TRBV7-8; the D gene is possibly TRBD2 (6 bases). V lost 4 bases to trimming and J lost 2 bases, with 16 bases between them. Germline CDR1 SGHVS, CDR2 FQNEAQ. The CDR3 contains 16 residues. As DNA, the CDR3 is TGTGCCAGCAGCTATGGGCGGGAACTGATCACAGATACGCAGTATTTT. Translating it yields CASSYGRELITDTQYF.

The rearrangement uses TRBV11-2 and TRBJ2-1; no reliable D call. The germline V gene encodes CDR1 SGHAT and CDR2 FQNNGV. Trimming pared 5 bases from V and 0 bases from J, leaving 11 bases between. The CDR3 runs 15 residues. DNA of the CDR3: TGTGCCAGCAGCCTGAATACTGGCTCCTACAATGAGCAGTTCTTC. The encoded protein is CASSLNTGSYNEQFF.

The J gene is TRBJ2-7, the V gene TRBV4-2; D gene uncertain. Germline loops: CDR1 LGHNA, CDR2 YNFKEQ. The CDR3 consists of 16 residues. V gave up 2 bases and J gave up 2 bases, with 16 bases separating them. The CDR3 coding sequence is TGTGCCAGCAGCCAACCTGCTGGTTCGAATACCTACGAGCAGTACTTC. Its protein is CASSQPAGSNTYEQYF.

The gene calls are TRBV2 and TRBJ2-7; a possible D gene is TRBD1 (6 bases). The CDR3 has 14 residues. The ends were cut back, 4 bases at V and 2 bases at J, with 12 bases in the middle. Germline V gene data show CDR1 as SNHLY and CDR2 as FYNNEI. In nucleotides, the CDR3 is TGTGCCAGCAGTGCGGTGACAGGAACCTACGAGCAGTACTTC. It encodes CASSAVTGTYEQYF. The full variable domain, its missing parts supplied by reference TRBV2 and TRBJ2-7, is EPEVTQTPSHQVTQMGQEVILRCVPISNHLYFYWYRQILGQKVEFLVSFYNNEISEKSEIFDDQFSVERPDGSNFTLKIRSTKLEDSAMYFCASSAVTGTYEQYFGPGTRLTVT.

V and J are TRBV19 and TRBJ2-3; 7 bases are a match to TRBD1. With 0 bases clipped from V and 9 bases from J, the junction kept 12 bases outside the gene matches. The germline V gene has CDR1 LNHDA and CDR2 SQIVND (reference sequence). The CDR3 has 16 amino acids. For the CDR3, the DNA is TGTGCCAGTAGTATAGATTCCCACCCCCCGGGACAGACGCAGTATTTT. This codes for CASSIDSHPPGQTQYF.

The CDR3 nucleotides read TGTGCCAGCAGTTTCTCCACACAGGTGAACACTGAAGCTTTCTTT. Residues: CASSFSTQVNTEAFF. This chain uses TRBV6-2 or TRBV6-3 with TRBJ1-1, with D possibly matching TRBD1 (5 bases). Per the germline V gene, CDR1 is MNHEY and CDR2 is SVGEGT. CDR3 size: 15 residues. V was clipped by 4 bases and J by 0 bases, with 12 bases between them.

Only a few counts were recorded for this clone. The rearrangement links TRBV2 to TRBJ2-7; D is possibly TRBD1 (7 bases). CDR3 length: 15 amino acids. Germline assignment: CDR1 SNHLY and CDR2 FYNNEI. V gave up 6 bases and J gave up 6 bases, with 21 bases separating them. This CDR3 reads CASRLLTGVGGEQYF. For the CDR3, the DNA is TGTGCCAGCAGACTGCTTACAGGGGTGGGGGGCGAGCAGTACTTC.

The chain links TRBV5-1 to TRBJ2-3; no reliable D call. This CDR3 has 14 residues. V dropped 0 bases and J dropped 3 bases, with 8 bases sitting between them. Germline CDR1 is SGHRS and CDR2 is YFSETQ. The CDR3 spells CASSLAGETDTQYF. The CDR3 nucleotides read TGCGCCAGCAGCTTGGCCGGTGAGACAGATACGCAGTATTTT. Based on the CDR3 plus reference TRBV5-1 and TRBJ2-3, the full variable domain is KAGVTQTPRYLIKTRGQQVTLSCSPISGHRSVSWYQQTPGQGLQFLFEYFSETQRNKGNFPGRFSGRQFSNSRSEMNVSTLELGDSALYLCASSLAGETDTQYFGPGTRLTVL.